Shown below are 24 T cell receptor beta chains from a single sample sequenced in a study of OX40 agonist ivuxolimab in advanced cancers. Sequencing used immunoSEQ multiplex PCR; TCRdb keeps in-frame clones, though not all of them. The sample holds tens of thousands of clones, around 80% seen once. The source was CD4+ or CD8+ T cells sorted from blood, collected in a trial of the OX40 agonist ivuxolimab. These receptor sequences come from an adult with an advanced solid tumor such as melanoma, head and neck, liver or kidney cancer.

The genes are TRBV15 and TRBJ2-2, with 7 bases identical to TRBD2. Germline V lookup: CDR1 LNHNV, CDR2 YYDKDF (reference sequence). CDR3 length: 16 residues. V shed 0 bases, J shed 0 bases, and the junction held 1 base outside the gene matches. CDR3 nucleotide sequence: TGTGCCACCAGCAGAGATGGGGGGGCGAACACCGGGGAGCTGTTTTTT. Translation: CATSRDGGANTGELFF.

The chain carries TRBV6-5 and TRBJ1-5; D gene ambiguous. The CDR3 is 15 amino acids. In germline, CDR1 is MNHEY, CDR2 SVGAGI. Deletions cut 6 bases from V and 0 bases from J, with 12 bases between. This CDR3 is CASSPLHYSNQPQHF. The CDR3 DNA follows: TGTGCCAGCAGCCCCCTTCACTATAGCAATCAGCCCCAGCATTTT.

V is TRBV30 and J is TRBJ1-4; tentatively, D is TRBD1 (6 bases). The germline V and J ends were trimmed by 0 bases and 6 bases, with 14 bases remaining between them. Looked up from germline, CDR1 is GTSNPN and CDR2 is SVGIG (reference sequence). The CDR3 has 15 residues. The CDR3: CAWSVSWDMYEKLFF. The DNA for the CDR3 is TGTGCCTGGAGTGTTAGTTGGGACATGTATGAAAAACTGTTTTTT.

The gene calls are TRBV9 and TRBJ2-1; D call uncertain. V lost 0 bases, J lost 9 bases, and 13 bases lay in between. The CDR3 has 14 residues. CDR1 SGDLS and CDR2 YYNGEE come from the germline V gene. CDR3 amino acids: CASSVDPGVTEQFF. The DNA for the CDR3 is TGTGCCAGCAGCGTAGACCCTGGGGTGACTGAGCAGTTCTTC.

The V and J genes are TRBV6-1 and TRBJ1-2, with a weak D call TRBD1 (6 bases). The CDR3 contains 12 residues. Germline CDR1 MNHNS, CDR2 SASEGT. V lost 6 bases and J 8 bases, leaving 13 bases between the germline ends. For the CDR3, the DNA is TGTGCCAGCAGCCAAGGGGGAAGCGGCTACACCTTC. Its translation is CASSQGGSGYTF.

The chain links TRBV6-6 to TRBJ2-7; TRBD2 aligns across 10 bases. CDR3 size: 14 residues. Germline V gene data show CDR1 as MNHNY and CDR2 as SVGAGI (reference sequence). J lost 4 bases, V lost 2 bases, and 2 bases had no gene match. The CDR3 spells CASSYEAGGYEQYF. The CDR3 bases are TGTGCCAGCAGTTACGAAGCGGGAGGGTACGAGCAGTACTTC.

The chain couples TRBV9 to TRBJ2-7; 8 bases line up with TRBD1. The V gene's germline CDR1 is SGDLS and CDR2 YYNGEE. The CDR3 spans 17 residues. Germline trimming cut 0 bases from V and 5 bases from J; bases unmatched to any gene: 13. In nucleotides, the CDR3 is TGTGCCAGCAGCGTAGGGGGGTTGGGACAGGTCGAGAACGAGCAGTACTTC. Translated, it gives CASSVGGLGQVENEQYF.

This clone has a single count. The CDR3 region is CASSQLGGTNEKLFF. CDR3 coding DNA: TGTGCCAGCAGCCAACTGGGGGGCACTAATGAAAAACTGTTTTTT. The chain joins TRBV6-5 to TRBJ1-4, with D tentatively TRBD1 (6 bases). The CDR3 spans 15 residues. V gave up 6 bases and J gave up 2 bases, with 13 bases separating them. CDR1 is MNHEY and CDR2 is SVGAGI in the germline V gene.

The genes are TRBV27 and TRBJ2-2; D gene unclear. The CDR3 extends over 16 amino acids. The germline V gene encodes CDR1 MNHEY and CDR2 SMNVEV (reference sequence). V dropped 6 bases and J dropped 0 bases, with 14 bases sitting between them. CDR3 in DNA: TGTGCCAGCAGCCCTCAGGCCATGGCGAACACCGGGGAGCTGTTTTTT. Protein: CASSPQAMANTGELFF.

The chain uses TRBV5-6 and TRBJ2-5, with TRBD2 as a possible D gene (5 bases). The J call could be wrong; TRBJ2-7 is a better fit for the DNA end. The CDR3 loop spans 14 amino acids. Germline V gene data show CDR1 as SGHDT and CDR2 as YYEEEE. The CDR3 region has the DNA TGTGCCAGCAGCTTGGGCGGACTCCACTACGAGCAGTACTTC. Translating it yields CASSLGGLHYEQYF.

The chain links TRBV7-6 to TRBJ2-7, with no clear D. The germline gives CDR1 SGHVS, CDR2 FNYEAQ. Trimming pared 2 bases from V and 2 bases from J, leaving 10 bases between. The CDR3 consists of 14 residues. For the CDR3, the DNA is TGTGCCAGCAGCTTAACGGCCGAAACCTACGAGCAGTACGTC. Encoded protein: CASSLTAETYEQYV.

The V gene is TRBV6-5, the J gene TRBJ2-7; tentatively, D is TRBD2 (5 bases). The CDR3 extends over 13 amino acids. The ends were cut back, 5 bases at V and 6 bases at J, with 14 bases in the middle. The V gene's germline CDR1 is MNHEY and CDR2 SVGAGI. Written as DNA, the CDR3 is TGTGCCAGCAGTCCCCGGCCCGGAGGCGAGCAGTACGTC. Encoded protein: CASSPRPGGEQYV.

This clone was counted once. Additional DNA sequences in this sample encode the identical CDR3. The chain joins TRBV18 to TRBJ2-3, with unresolved D. The CDR3 length is 13 residues. CDR1 is KGHSH and CDR2 is LQKENI in the germline V gene. Trimming removed 0 bases at V and 3 bases at J, with 4 bases between. CDR3 in amino acids: CASSPPSTDTQYF. Here the CDR3 DNA reads TGTGCCAGCTCACCACCTTCTACAGATACGCAGTATTTT.

The chain recombines TRBV7-2 with TRBJ2-1; 9 nucleotides line up with TRBD2. This CDR3 is 15 amino acids long. The junction had 11 bases not matched to a gene; V was cut back by 5 bases and J by 9 bases. Germline V lookup: CDR1 SGHTA, CDR2 FQGNSA. The CDR3 coding sequence is TGTGCCAGCAGCAGGACTAGCGAGGCCCCAGGTGAGCAGTTCTTC. Encoded protein: CASSRTSEAPGEQFF.

The chain joins TRBV7-6 to TRBJ2-7; D may correspond to TRBD1 or TRBD2 (5 bases each). Between the trimmed V and J ends, which lost 1 base and 0 bases, there was a span of 10 bases. In germline, CDR1 is SGHVS, CDR2 FNYEAQ. The CDR3 has 15 residues. The CDR3 reads CASSLGAGTSYEQYF. In DNA, the CDR3 is TGTGCCAGCAGCTTAGGGGCAGGGACCTCCTACGAGCAGTACTTC.

The rearrangement links TRBV7-9 to TRBJ1-3; perhaps TRBD1 as D (5 bases). CDR1 and CDR2 from the germline V gene are SEHNR and FQNEAQ (reference sequence). Trimming took off 1 base at V and 1 base at J, with 11 bases between the two ends. The CDR3 is 16 residues long. The CDR3 DNA reads TGTGCCAGCAGCTTAGGACAGCGCTTATCTGGAAACACCATATATTTT. It encodes CASSLGQRLSGNTIYF. The variable domain in full, completed from reference TRBV7-9 and TRBJ1-3, reads DTGVSQNPRHKITKRGQNVTFRCDPISEHNRLYWYRQTLGQGPEFLTYFQNEAQLEKSRLLSDRFSAERPKGSFSTLEIQRTEQGDSAMYLCASSLGQRLSGNTIYFGEGSWLTVV.

V usage is TRBV18 and J usage is TRBJ2-1; 8 positions agree with TRBD2. The CDR3 sequence is 13 residues long. Per the germline V gene, CDR1 is KGHSH and CDR2 is LQKENI. Germline trimming cut 3 bases from V and 9 bases from J; bases unmatched to any gene: 4. CDR3: CASSPREEGEQFF. The CDR3 DNA is TGTGCCAGCTCACCGCGGGAGGAGGGTGAGCAGTTCTTC.

Turning to this clone: The same CDR3 also results from other DNA sequences found in this sample. The rearrangement joins TRBV7-2 to TRBJ2-7; TRBD2 aligns across 8 bases. CDR1 and CDR2 (germline): SGHTA, FQGNSA. J lost 6 bases, V lost 8 bases, and 12 bases had no gene match. CDR3 size: 14 residues. CDR3 loop: CASSPGGASTEQYF. CDR3 sequence (DNA): TGTGCCAGCTCCCCGGGGGGGGCGTCTACCGAGCAGTACTTC.

The chain recombines TRBV6-5 with TRBJ1-4; 8 bases are shared with TRBD1. This CDR3 has 16 amino acids. V was pared by 2 bases and J by 5 bases, with 7 bases of the junction left unmatched. CDR1 is MNHEY, CDR2 SVGAGI, per germline. CDR3 residues: CASSYATGDGNEKLFF. The CDR3 region has the DNA TGTGCCAGCAGTTACGCGACAGGGGATGGGAATGAAAAACTGTTTTTT.

The CDR3 reads CASSPSGSTDTQYF. The CDR3 nucleotides read TGTGCCAGCAGCCCTAGCGGGAGCACAGATACGCAGTATTTT. The chain employs TRBV7-9 and TRBJ2-3, with TRBD2 matching over 8 bases. The CDR3 is made up of 14 amino acids. With 5 bases clipped from V and 0 bases from J, the junction kept 1 base outside the gene matches. Germline V lookup: CDR1 SEHNR, CDR2 FQNEAQ (reference sequence).

The CDR3 sequence: CASSSSGTYSYEQYF. The DNA for the CDR3 is TGTGCCAGCAGCTCGTCCGGGACTTACTCCTACGAGCAGTACTTC. The genes are TRBV7-2 and TRBJ2-7; tentative D call: TRBD2 (6 bases). CDR1 is SGHTA, CDR2 FQGNSA, per germline. The germline V and J ends were trimmed by 4 bases and 0 bases, with 13 bases remaining between them. The length of the CDR3 is 15 residues.

The V call is TRBV9, the J call TRBJ1-5, with 11 nucleotides matching TRBD1. The CDR3 runs 18 residues. The germline V gene encodes CDR1 SGDLS and CDR2 YYNGEE. The V segment lost 1 base and the J segment 4 bases; nucleotides outside the gene matches: 10. CDR3 sequence reads: CASSVFGCRDRGNQPQHF. CDR3 coding DNA: TGTGCCAGCAGCGTATTCGGATGCCGGGACAGGGGGAATCAGCCCCAGCATTTT.

V gene TRBV15 combines with J gene TRBJ2-5; D possibly corresponds to TRBD2 (5 bases). From germline, CDR1 is LNHNV and CDR2 YYDKDF (reference sequence). V lost 1 base, J lost 5 bases, and 11 bases lay in between. The CDR3 spans 14 residues. The CDR3 DNA is TGTGCCACCAGCAGAGGAGGGCAGCAGGAGACCCAGTACTTC. It encodes CATSRGGQQETQYF.

The sample holds one count of this clone. The rearrangement links TRBV6-1 to TRBJ1-3; tentative D call: TRBD1 (6 bases). The germline CDR1 and CDR2 sequences are MNHNS and SASEGT. Trimming took 5 bases from V and 0 from J, leaving 11 bases between them. The CDR3 runs 15 residues. The CDR3 sequence is CASSPYRDSGNTIYF. The CDR3 region has the DNA TGTGCCAGCAGTCCTTACAGGGACTCTGGAAACACCATATATTTT.